Listed below are T cell receptor beta chains from one sample, sequenced in a study of cytotoxic CD8 clonotypes in ibrutinib-treated CLL. Produced via immunoSEQ multiplex PCR; TCRdb's table is partial and in-frame only. The repertoire holds fewer than 50,000 clones, with roughly 69% as singletons. The sequenced sample was PBMCs, obtained after 12 months of ibrutinib treatment. These receptors originate from a human donor with chronic lymphocytic leukemia. The CDR3 runs from the conserved cysteine through the conserved F or W. A D gene is named only where the DNA matches it firmly. The size entry is marked missing in some rows and otherwise reads once, few, many or a size class.

abundance	d_gene	v_gene	len	j_gene	CDR3nt	CDR3aa
NA	NA	TRBV5-1	15	TRBJ2-3	TGCGCCAGCAAGATTGACAGCTATAGCACAGATACGCAGTATTTT	CASKIDSYSTDTQYF
NA	NA	TRBV5-4	12	TRBJ1-2	TGTGCCAGCAGCTTGGCTAATTCGGGCTACACCTTC	CASSLANSGYTF
NA	TRBD1	TRBV18	14	TRBJ2-7	TGTGCCAGCTCACCAACGGGACAGGGTGGTGAGCAGTACTTC	CASSPTGQGGEQYF
NA	NA	TRBV19	19	TRBJ2-7	TGTGCCAGTAGTATGGGGTTCGAGGCCCCCGAATCCCGCTCCTACGAGCAGTACTTC	CASSMGFEAPESRSYEQYF
NA	NA	TRBV5-1	13	TRBJ1-2	TGCGCCAGCAGCTTGGTTCTCGAGCGGGGCTACACCTTC	CASSLVLERGYTF
NA	NA	TRBV2	13	TRBJ2-1	TGTGCCAGCAGTGAGTCTTCCTACAATGAGCAGTTCTTC	CASSESSYNEQFF
NA	NA	TRBV19	13	TRBJ1-4	TGTGCCAGTAGTACAGGGGCCGGGGAAAAACTGTTTTTT	CASSTGAGEKLFF
once	TRBD2	TRBV7-2	17	TRBJ2-1	TGTGCCAGCAGCACTCCCGGGACCCCCGGGGGGTACAATGAGCAGTTCTTC	CASSTPGTPGGYNEQFF
NA	NA	TRBV6-1	13	TRBJ2-7	TGTGCCAGCAGTTATCAGGGGTCTGGCGAGCAGTACTTC	CASSYQGSGEQYF
NA	TRBD2	TRBV7-6	16	TRBJ2-5	TGTGCCAGCAGCTTACAGGCTAGCGGGCAGGGGGAGACCCAGTACTTC	CASSLQASGQGETQYF
few	TRBD2	TRBV5-1	16	TRBJ2-3	TGCGCCAGCAGCTTGGGTGGGACTAGCGGCACAGATACGCAGTATTTT	CASSLGGTSGTDTQYF
NA	NA	TRBV2	14	TRBJ1-5	TGTGCCAGCAGTGCGGCCTTAACAGGGCAGCCCCAGCATTTT	CASSAALTGQPQHF
NA	NA	TRBV15	17	TRBJ2-7	TGTGCCACCAGCAGGGGTAGCGCCGGGATATCTTCCTACGAGCAGTACTTC	CATSRGSAGISSYEQYF
NA	NA	TRBV5-6	13	TRBJ1-1	TGTGCCAGCAGCTCAGGGGCAAACACTGAAGCTTTCTTT	CASSSGANTEAFF
NA	NA	TRBV9	15	TRBJ2-6	TGTGCCAGCAGCGTGGGCGGAAGCGGGGCCAACGTCCTGACTTTC	CASSVGGSGANVLTF
NA	NA	TRBV6-5	13	TRBJ2-1	TGTGCCAGCAGTTATAGACGAGGGGGGGAGCAGTTCTTC	CASSYRRGGEQFF
NA	NA	TRBV10-3	16	TRBJ2-2	TGTGCCATCAGTGAGTCGACAGGACAGAACACCGGGGAGCTGTTTTTT	CAISESTGQNTGELFF
NA	NA	TRBV18	16	TRBJ1-3	TGTGCCAGCTCACCACCCCCCACAGGGCCTGGAAACACCATATATTTT	CASSPPPTGPGNTIYF
NA	NA	TRBV5-6	17	TRBJ1-1	TGTGCCAGCAGCTTCCAGACGGGCCCCGAGCGGAACACTGAAGCTTTCTTT	CASSFQTGPERNTEAFF
few	TRBD2	TRBV5-4	17	TRBJ2-3	TGTGCCAGCAGCTTCGCGACTAGCTCCTTGAGCACAGATACGCAGTATTTT	CASSFATSSLSTDTQYF
NA	NA	TRBV27	16	TRBJ1-4	TGTGCCAGCAGTTTATCGATCAGACCAACTAATGAAAAACTGTTTTTT	CASSLSIRPTNEKLFF
NA	NA	TRBV27	13	TRBJ1-3	TGTGCCAGCCGCGCCCCTTCAGGGAACACCATATATTTT	CASRAPSGNTIYF
NA	NA	TRBV12-5	14	TRBJ1-5	TGTGCTAGTGGTACAACAGCTAGCAATCAGCCCCAGCATTTT	CASGTTASNQPQHF
NA	TRBD2	TRBV9	17	TRBJ2-1	TGTGCCAGCAGCGTAGGGACTAGCGGGGGGTCCTACAATGAGCAGTTCTTC	CASSVGTSGGSYNEQFF
NA	NA	TRBV19	15	TRBJ2-1	TGTGCCAGTAGCCTTCCGGGCCGACTGGGGGGTGAGCAGTTCTTC	CASSLPGRLGGEQFF
NA	NA	TRBV5-4	12	TRBJ1-2	TGTGCCAGCAGCTTCCCCGGGGGTGGCTACACCTTC	CASSFPGGGYTF
NA	NA	TRBV10-2	13	TRBJ2-5	TGCGCCAGCAGTGATAAGGCAGGAGAGACCCAGTACTTC	CASSDKAGETQYF
NA	NA	TRBV4-1	14	TRBJ2-1	TGCGCCAGCAGCCAAGAGCTAGAAGACCCCGCGCAGTTCTTC	CASSQELEDPAQFF
NA	NA	TRBV14	13	TRBJ2-1	TGTGCCAGCAGCCAAGTAACCTACAATGAGCAGTTCTTC	CASSQVTYNEQFF
NA	NA	TRBV30	12	TRBJ2-7	TGTGCCTGGAGTGGCACAGGGTACGAGCAGTACTTC	CAWSGTGYEQYF
NA	TRBD1	TRBV2	13	TRBJ2-5	TGTGCCAGCAGTCGGACAGGGGAAGAGACCCAGTACTTC	CASSRTGEETQYF
NA	NA	TRBV12-1	14	TRBJ2-7	TGTGCCAGCAGCTTTGTCGGGAGCTCCTACGAGCAGTACTTC	CASSFVGSSYEQYF
medium-sized	TRBD2	TRBV4-1	18	TRBJ2-5	TGCGCCAGCAGCCAACTGGGACTAGCGGGAGGGCCGCGGGAGACCCAGTACTTC	CASSQLGLAGGPRETQYF
few	TRBD1	TRBV6-5	14	TRBJ2-2	TGTGCCAGCAGTTCTCAGGGGGCGGCCGGGGAGCTGTTTTTT	CASSSQGAAGELFF
NA	TRBD2	TRBV5-1	19	TRBJ2-6	TGCGCCAGCAGCCCGGAGCCTAGCGGGGACCGTTCTGGGGCCAACGTCCTGACTTTC	CASSPEPSGDRSGANVLTF
NA	TRBD2	TRBV19	14	TRBJ2-7	TGTGCCAGCAGTCGGGCGGGAGGATATTACGAGCAGTACTTC	CASSRAGGYYEQYF
NA	TRBD1	TRBV2	15	TRBJ2-1	TGTGCCAGCAGTGACAGGACAGGGGGGGGAAATGAGCAGTTCTTC	CASSDRTGGGNEQFF
NA	NA	TRBV4-3	13	TRBJ2-1	TGCGCCAGCAGCCAAGAGCCTGGGAACGGGCAGTTCTTC	CASSQEPGNGQFF